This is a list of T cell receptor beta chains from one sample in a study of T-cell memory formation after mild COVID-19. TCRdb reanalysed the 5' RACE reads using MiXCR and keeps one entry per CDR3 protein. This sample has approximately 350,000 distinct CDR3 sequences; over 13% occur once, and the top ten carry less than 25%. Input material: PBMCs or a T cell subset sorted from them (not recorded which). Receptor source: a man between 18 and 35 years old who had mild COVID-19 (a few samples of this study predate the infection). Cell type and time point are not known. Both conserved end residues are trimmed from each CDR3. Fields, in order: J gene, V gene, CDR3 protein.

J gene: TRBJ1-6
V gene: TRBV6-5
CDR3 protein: ASSYPGRSPLH

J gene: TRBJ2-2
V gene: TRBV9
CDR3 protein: ASSVAPAANTGELF

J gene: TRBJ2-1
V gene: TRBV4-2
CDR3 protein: ASSQAGNPINEQF

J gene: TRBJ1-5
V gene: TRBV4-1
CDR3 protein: ASSPTGGRGQPQH

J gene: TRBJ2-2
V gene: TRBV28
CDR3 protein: ASSFPHGQKGTGELF

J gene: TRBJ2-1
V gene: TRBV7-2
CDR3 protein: ASSPSGGTRNEQF

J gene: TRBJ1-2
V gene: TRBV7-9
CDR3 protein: ASSESDSHSNYGYT

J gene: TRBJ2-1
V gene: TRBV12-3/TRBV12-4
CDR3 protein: ASSVDSLSYNEQF

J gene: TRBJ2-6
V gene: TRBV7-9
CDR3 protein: ASSLLTGSGANVLT

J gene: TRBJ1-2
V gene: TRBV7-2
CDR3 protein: ASSPTPYGYT

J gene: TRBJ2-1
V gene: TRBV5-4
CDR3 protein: ASSLVSGTQPNEQF

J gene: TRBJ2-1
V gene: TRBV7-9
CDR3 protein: ASSTAGVREQF

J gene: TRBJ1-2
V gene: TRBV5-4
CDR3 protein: ASSVTGGEGYT

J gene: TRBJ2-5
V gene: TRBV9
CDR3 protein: ASTRWAGRRETQY

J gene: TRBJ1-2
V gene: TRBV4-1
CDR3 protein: ASSQVVGVGYGYT

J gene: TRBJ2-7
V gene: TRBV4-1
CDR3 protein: ASSPRTGGVGEQY

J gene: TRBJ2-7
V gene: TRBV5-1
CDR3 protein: ASTIGHRSSYEQY

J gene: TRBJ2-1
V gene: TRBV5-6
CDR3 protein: ASSFSGGAHEQF

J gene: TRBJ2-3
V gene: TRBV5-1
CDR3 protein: ASSLGQPGDTQY

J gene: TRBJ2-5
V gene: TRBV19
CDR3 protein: ARRQKTVPETQY

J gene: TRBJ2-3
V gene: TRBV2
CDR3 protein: ASKGGFTDTQY

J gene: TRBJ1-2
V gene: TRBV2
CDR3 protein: ASSEGARYYGYT

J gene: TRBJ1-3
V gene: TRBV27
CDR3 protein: ASSLSIRGTGFVGNTIY

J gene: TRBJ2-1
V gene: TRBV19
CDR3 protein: ASSATSSSYNEQF

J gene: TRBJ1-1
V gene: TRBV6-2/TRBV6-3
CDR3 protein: ASSYPGSMNTEAF

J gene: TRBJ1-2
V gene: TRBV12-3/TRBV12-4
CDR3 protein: ASSYRDGRGYT

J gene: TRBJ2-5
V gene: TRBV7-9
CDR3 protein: ASSLGLGPETQY

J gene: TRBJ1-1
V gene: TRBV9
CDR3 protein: ASSEQNTEAF

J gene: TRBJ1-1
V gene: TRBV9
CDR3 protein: ASSVTPGMAEAF

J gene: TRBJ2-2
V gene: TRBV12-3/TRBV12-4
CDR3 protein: ASSFSSGAGELF

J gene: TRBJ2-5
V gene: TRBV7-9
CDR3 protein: ASSFWRETQY

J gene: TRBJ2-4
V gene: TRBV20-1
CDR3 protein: SAPRDTTYIQY

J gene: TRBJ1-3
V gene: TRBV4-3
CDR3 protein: ASSQDPPGGPSGDTIY

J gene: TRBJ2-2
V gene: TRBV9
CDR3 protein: ASSVEGARTGELF

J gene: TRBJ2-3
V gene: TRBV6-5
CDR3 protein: ASSPISGGGQGTQY

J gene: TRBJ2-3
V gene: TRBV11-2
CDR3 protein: ASSSVRGPSTDTQY

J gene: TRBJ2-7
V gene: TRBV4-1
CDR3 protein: ASRSTGTGVYEQY

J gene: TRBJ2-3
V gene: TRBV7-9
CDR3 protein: ASSLGIRTQY

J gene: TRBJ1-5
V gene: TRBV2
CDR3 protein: ASTNRGREPQH

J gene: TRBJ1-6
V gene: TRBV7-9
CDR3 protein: ASSFGSLGNSPLH

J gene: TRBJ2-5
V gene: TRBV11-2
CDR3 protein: ASSLSQATETQY

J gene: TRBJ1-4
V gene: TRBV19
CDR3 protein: ASTVTATNEKLF

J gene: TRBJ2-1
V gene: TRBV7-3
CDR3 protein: ASSGSSGGVENEQF

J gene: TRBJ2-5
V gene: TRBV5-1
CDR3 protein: ASSSSGDKQETQY

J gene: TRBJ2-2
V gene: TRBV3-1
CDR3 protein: ASSLWTGGDTGELF